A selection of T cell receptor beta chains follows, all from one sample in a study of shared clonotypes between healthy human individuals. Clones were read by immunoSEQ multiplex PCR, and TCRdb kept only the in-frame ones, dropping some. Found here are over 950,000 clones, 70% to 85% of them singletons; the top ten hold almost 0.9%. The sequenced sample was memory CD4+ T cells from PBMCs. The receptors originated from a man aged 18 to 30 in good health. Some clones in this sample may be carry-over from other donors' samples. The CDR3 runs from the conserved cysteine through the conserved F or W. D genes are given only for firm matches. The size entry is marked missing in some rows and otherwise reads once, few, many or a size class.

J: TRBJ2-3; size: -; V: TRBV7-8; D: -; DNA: TGTGCCAGCAGCCACGGTGCGGACGCGATCCCAGATACGCAGTATTTT; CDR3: CASSHGADAIPDTQYF
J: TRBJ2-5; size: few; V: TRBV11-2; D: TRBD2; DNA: TGTGCCAGCAGCCCCGGGAGGACGGGAGGGTCCGTCCGAGAGACCCAGTACTTC; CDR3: CASSPGRTGGSVRETQYF
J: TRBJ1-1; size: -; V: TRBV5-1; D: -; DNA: TGCGCCAGCCGGGACCGAACTGAAGCTTTCTTT; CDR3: CASRDRTEAFF
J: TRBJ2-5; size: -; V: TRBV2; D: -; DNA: TGTGCCAGGGCCACAGGGCGAATGGAGACCCAGTACTTC; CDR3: CARATGRMETQYF
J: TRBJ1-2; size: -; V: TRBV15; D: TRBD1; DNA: TGTGCCACCAGCAGAGGATTAGACAGGGGAGGTGGCTACACCTTC; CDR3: CATSRGLDRGGGYTF
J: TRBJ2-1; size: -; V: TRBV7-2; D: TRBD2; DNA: TGTGCCAGCAGCTTAGGACTAGCGGGTCACAATGAGCAGTTCTTC; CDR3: CASSLGLAGHNEQFF
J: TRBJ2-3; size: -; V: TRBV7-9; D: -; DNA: TGTGCCAGCAGCCCGTTGGCGGGTACAGATACGCAGTATTTT; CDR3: CASSPLAGTDTQYF
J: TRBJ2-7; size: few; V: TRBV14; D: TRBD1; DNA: TGTGCCAGCAGCCGGGGGACAGTCTCCTACGAGCAGTACTTC; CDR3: CASSRGTVSYEQYF
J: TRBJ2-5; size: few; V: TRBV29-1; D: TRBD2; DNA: TGCAGCGGGTTTGGGGGAGGGAAACAAGAGACCCAGTACTTC; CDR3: CSGFGGGKQETQYF
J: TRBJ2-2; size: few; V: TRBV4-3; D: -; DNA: TGCGCCAGCAGCTCTAAGACGGGGAGAGGGGGAAGCACCGGGGAGCTGTTTTTT; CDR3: CASSSKTGRGGSTGELFF
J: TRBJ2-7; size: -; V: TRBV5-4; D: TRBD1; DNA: TGTGCCAGCAGCTACAGGGACAGGGTTAGCGAGCAGTACTTC; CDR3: CASSYRDRVSEQYF
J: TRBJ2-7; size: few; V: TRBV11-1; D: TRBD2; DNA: TGTGCCAGCAGCCCCACTAGCGGGTTCTCCTACGAGCAGTACTTC; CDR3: CASSPTSGFSYEQYF
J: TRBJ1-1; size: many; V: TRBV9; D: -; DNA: TGTGCCAGCAGCGTAAGGGAGAACACTGAAGCTTTCTTT; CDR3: CASSVRENTEAFF
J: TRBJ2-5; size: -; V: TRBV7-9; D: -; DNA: TGTGCCAGCAGCCGCCGGACAGAGCAAGAGACCCAGTACTTC; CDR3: CASSRRTEQETQYF
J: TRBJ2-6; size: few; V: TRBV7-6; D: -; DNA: TGTGCCAGCAGCCCAATCGGGTTAGGCTTCTCTGGGGCCAACGTCCTGACTTTC; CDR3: CASSPIGLGFSGANVLTF
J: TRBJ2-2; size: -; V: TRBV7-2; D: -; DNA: TGTGCCAGCAGCTTTCTGGCGGGGATTAACACCGGGGAGCTGTTTTTT; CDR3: CASSFLAGINTGELFF
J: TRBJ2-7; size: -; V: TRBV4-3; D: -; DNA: TGCGCCAGCAGCCAAGAGGGAGAACACGAGCAGTACTTC; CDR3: CASSQEGEHEQYF
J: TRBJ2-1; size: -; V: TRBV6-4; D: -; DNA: TGTGCCAGCAGCGCAGGGGGGGATGAGCAGTTCTTC; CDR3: CASSAGGDEQFF
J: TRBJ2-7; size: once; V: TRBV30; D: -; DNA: TGTGCCTGGAGTGTCGGTCTAGCGAACGAGCAGTACTTC; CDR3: CAWSVGLANEQYF
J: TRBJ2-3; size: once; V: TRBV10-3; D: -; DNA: TGTGCCATCAGCCGTGCCAGGGGCGGAACAGATACGCAGTATTTT; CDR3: CAISRARGGTDTQYF
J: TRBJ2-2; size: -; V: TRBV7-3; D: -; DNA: TGTGCCAGCAGCCTTCTTGCCGGGTCAGGGGAGCTGTTTTTT; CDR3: CASSLLAGSGELFF
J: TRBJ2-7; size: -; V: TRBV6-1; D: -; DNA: TGTGCCAGCAGTGGTCCGCAGGGGCCCGACTCCTACGAGCAGTACTTC; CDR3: CASSGPQGPDSYEQYF
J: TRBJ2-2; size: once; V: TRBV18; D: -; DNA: TGTGCCAGCTCAGATCTATCCAGTTCGAACACCGGGGAGCTGTTTTTT; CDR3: CASSDLSSSNTGELFF
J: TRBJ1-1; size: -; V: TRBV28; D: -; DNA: TGTGCCAGCAGTTTATTACCCTACACTGAAGCTTTCTTT; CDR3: CASSLLPYTEAFF